Here is one T cell receptor beta chain with its context. This entry is derived from a study of identical twins. Each CDR3 protein gets one entry after TCRdb re-called the 5' RACE reads with MiXCR. The sample lists about 290,000 distinct CDR3 sequences, nearly 9.5% seen once, with around 7.1% in the top ten. These data also formed part of another study, on yellow fever vaccine responses in identical twins. That report adds: Twins reportedly had a vaccine T cell response that seemed partly convergent, partly personalized.

This receptor was obtained from a woman between 18 and 29 years old in good health. The sequenced material came from CD8+ T cells sorted from blood.

The CDR3 DNA reads as TGTGCCAGCAGCCAGCGGCTGAACACCGGGGAGCTGTTTTTT. Its translation is CASSQRLNTGELFF. The rearrangement uses TRBV28 and TRBJ2-2; maybe TRBD2 (5 bases). Germline CDR1 MDHEN, CDR2 SYDVKM. CDR3 length equals 14 residues. V gave up 6 bases and J gave up 1 base, with 9 bases separating them. Full variable domain (rest looked up from reference TRBV28 and TRBJ2-2): DVKVTQSSRYLVKRTGEKVFLECVQDMDHENMFWYRQDPGLGLRLIYFSYDVKMKEKGDIPEGYSVSREKKERFSLILESASTNQTSMYLCASSQRLNTGELFFGEGSRLTVL.